The source of this T cell receptor beta chain is a study of shared clonotypes between healthy human individuals. This clone was recorded once. Its antigen is undetermined. Study-level points and caveats: The authors expected sequencing depth to affect clonotype sharing among donors.

Trimming took 9 bases from V and 6 from J; bases not matched to a gene: 7. Germline loops: CDR1 ENHRY, CDR2 SYGVKD. The CDR3 spans 12 residues. Sequenced by immunoSEQ multiplex PCR; TCRdb stores in-frame clones only, minus some. The data hold 2 million to 2.5 million clones, with approximately 96% observed a single time. This chain uses TRBV10-3 with TRBJ2-7; 8 bases are a match to TRBD1. This clonotype was sampled from a man aged 18 to 29 in good health. Source material: naive CD4+ T cells sorted from blood. Described subset: CD45RA+ positively selected. The CDR3 region is CAIDQGAGEQYF. Written as DNA, the CDR3 is TGTGCCATAGATCAGGGGGCCGGCGAGCAGTACTTC.